This TCR beta chain appears in the sequencing data of a study of identical twins. Overall study findings and caveats: Abundant beta clonotypes from cord blood bore fewer insertions; memory repertoires lacked this pattern.

As regards this clonotype: Its antigen is unknown.

TCRdb reprocessed the 5' RACE reads via MiXCR and lists one record per CDR3 protein. The sample yields hundreds of thousands of distinct CDR3 sequences, roughly 20% seen once. This sample was also put to use in a study of T cells expressing NK-cell markers. In that study: Each of over 5 donors carried dominant NKG2C+ clonotypes accounting for roughly 1.0-7.5% of CD8+ T cells.

Sequences were obtained from PBMCs. This clonotype was sampled from a woman under 30 in good health.

DNA of the CDR3: TGTGCCAGCAGTGGACCTACGGGCACTCCCTACTACGAGCAGTACTTC. As protein: CASSGPTGTPYYEQYF. This chain connects TRBV6-1 to TRBJ2-7, with D unresolved. Trimming took 4 bases from V and 3 from J, leaving 19 bases between them. Germline CDR1 MNHNS, CDR2 SASEGT. The length of the CDR3 is 16 residues.